The 18 T cell receptor beta chains listed next were all sequenced from one sample in a study of blood T cell repertoires in COVID-19. Produced via immunoSEQ multiplex PCR; TCRdb's table is partial and in-frame only. The sample has fewer than 300,000 clones, less than 90% seen once. Sequencing was done on a sample of peripheral blood. These receptors were taken from a woman between 25 and 40 years old with COVID-19, enrolled during active disease.

The V gene is TRBV3-1 (or the pseudogene TRBV3-2), the J gene TRBJ2-1, with 10 bases that match TRBD2. The J segment lost 5 bases and the V segment lost 4 bases, leaving 11 bases of the junction unmatched. The CDR3 totals 17 residues. Germline assignment: CDR1 LGHDT and CDR2 YNNKEL (reference sequence). This CDR3 is CASSRTSGNPGHNEQFF. The CDR3 DNA follows: TGTGCCAGCAGCCGGACTAGCGGAAACCCAGGTCACAATGAGCAGTTCTTC.

DNA for the CDR3: TGTGCCAGCAGTACCCCGGGGGGGAGGGAAGCTTTCTTT. This codes for CASSTPGGREAFF. V gene TRBV12-3 or TRBV12-4 combines with J gene TRBJ1-1; the D gene is possibly TRBD1 (5 bases). The CDR3 has 13 amino acids. V lost 5 bases and J lost 8, with 15 bases in between.

This chain uses TRBV10-3 with TRBJ2-3, with 16 bases matching TRBD2. CDR1 ENHRY and CDR2 SYGVKD come from the germline V gene. J gave up 0 bases and V 10 bases, and 7 bases lay outside the gene matches. The length of the CDR3 is 17 residues. CDR3 region: CATAGTSGGVSTDTQYF. As DNA, the CDR3 is TGTGCCACCGCCGGGACTAGCGGGGGGGTAAGCACAGATACGCAGTATTTT.

The genes are TRBV19 and TRBJ1-1, with unresolved D. CDR1 and CDR2 (germline): LNHDA, SQIVND (reference sequence). Trimming left V 6 bases short and J 1 base short, with 15 bases between. The CDR3 is made up of 15 amino acids. CDR3 region: CASRTLYRPNTEAFF. CDR3 nucleotide sequence: TGTGCCAGTAGGACCTTATACAGACCGAACACTGAAGCTTTCTTT.

The rearrangement links TRBV19 to TRBJ1-2; 10 positions agree with TRBD1. J gave up 4 bases and V 4 bases, and 9 bases lay outside the gene matches. Looked up from germline, CDR1 is LNHDA and CDR2 is SQIVND (reference sequence). This CDR3 is 16 amino acids long. CDR3 in amino acids: CASSKDRGPNIYGYTF. For the CDR3, the DNA is TGTGCCAGTAGTAAAGACAGGGGGCCAAATATCTATGGCTACACCTTC.

This chain joins TRBV5-1 and TRBJ2-3; 10 bases align to TRBD2. The CDR3 runs to 17 residues. Looked up from germline, CDR1 is SGHRS and CDR2 is YFSETQ. V was pared by 0 bases and J by 4 bases, with 8 bases of the junction left unmatched. This CDR3 is CASSLEGSGGASDTQYF. The CDR3 coding sequence is TGCGCCAGCAGCTTGGAGGGGAGCGGGGGGGCCTCAGATACGCAGTATTTT.

The chain has TRBV5-1 and TRBJ2-5; 7 bases are shared with TRBD1. Germline assignment: CDR1 SGHRS and CDR2 YFSETQ. This CDR3 has 15 residues. The V and J ends lost 4 bases and 5 bases, in that order; junction bases with no gene match: 11. DNA of the CDR3: TGCGCCAGCAGCCAAAATACAGGGGATCCTGAGACCCAGTACTTC. Its translation is CASSQNTGDPETQYF.

The rearrangement uses TRBV5-1 and TRBJ2-1; a weak D match, TRBD1 (7 bases). V lost 4 bases and J lost 1, with 9 bases in between. Germline CDR1 reads SGHRS; CDR2 reads YFSETQ. The CDR3 sequence is 14 residues long. CDR3 coding DNA: TGCGCCAGCAGCGCGGGACAGTCCTACAATGAGCAGTTCTTC. It specifies CASSAGQSYNEQFF.

The V call is TRBV27, the J call TRBJ1-1, with a possible D match to TRBD1 (5 bases). From germline, CDR1 is MNHEY and CDR2 SMNVEV (reference sequence). This CDR3 is built from 15 residues. V was cut by 2 bases and J by 3 bases, with 13 bases left in between. CDR3 in amino acids: CASSLLSEGDTEAFF. Written as DNA, the CDR3 is TGTGCCAGCAGTTTACTCTCTGAAGGGGACACTGAAGCTTTCTTT.

Written as DNA, the CDR3 is TGTGCCAGCAGCTTGTATGCGGGGCGGGCGGGTTACGAGCAGTACTTC. Its translation is CASSLYAGRAGYEQYF. V and J are TRBV5-8 and TRBJ2-7; D may be TRBD2 (6 bases). The CDR3 spans 16 residues. With 1 base removed from V and 4 bases from J, the gap between germline ends came to 18 bases. Germline lookup yields CDR1 SGHTS and CDR2 YDEGEE.

V usage is TRBV11-2 and J usage is TRBJ1-2; perhaps TRBD1 as D (5 bases). The CDR3 contains 15 residues. The germline V and J ends were trimmed by 3 bases and 8 bases, with 19 bases remaining between them. Per the germline V gene, CDR1 is SGHAT and CDR2 is FQNNGV. CDR3 amino acids: CASSFSPRVETGYTF. The CDR3 coding sequence is TGTGCCAGCAGCTTCAGTCCCAGGGTAGAAACGGGCTACACCTTC.

This clone came up once. The chain recombines TRBV21-1 with TRBJ2-7; the table's TRBD1 call for D was not verified on the DNA. TRBV21-1 is annotated as a pseudogene. This CDR3 region has 13 residues. The CDR3, as DNA: TGTGCCAGCAGCGGACGACAGGGGGGCGAGCAGTACTTC. Amino acids: CASSGRQGGEQYF.

This chain uses TRBV19 with TRBJ1-1; D might be TRBD1 (6 bases). In germline, CDR1 is LNHDA, CDR2 SQIVND (reference sequence). V lost 4 bases, J lost 0 bases, and 12 bases lay in between. There are 15 residues in the CDR3. The CDR3 DNA reads as TGTGCCAGTAGTACCCCGGACAGTTTGAACACTGAAGCTTTCTTT. Its protein product is CASSTPDSLNTEAFF.

In DNA, the CDR3 is TGTGCCAGCAGTTCCCCCGGGACAACCTATGGCTACACCTTC. Translating it yields CASSSPGTTYGYTF. The chain recombines TRBV6-5 with TRBJ1-2, with D possibly TRBD1 on 6 matching bases. Germline CDR1 reads MNHEY; CDR2 reads SVGAGI. Deletions cut 4 bases from V and 4 bases from J, with 13 bases between. This CDR3 is 14 amino acids long.

The chain combines TRBV19 with TRBJ2-1; 16 nucleotides agree with TRBD2. This CDR3 is built from 19 residues. Germline V lookup: CDR1 LNHDA, CDR2 SQIVND (reference sequence). J lost 4 bases, V lost 10 bases, and 16 bases had no gene match. The CDR3 is CATKGPPGLAGGLYNEQFF. In DNA, the CDR3 is TGTGCCACAAAAGGGCCCCCGGGACTAGCGGGGGGGCTTTACAATGAGCAGTTCTTC.

This clone was detected only a few times. The chain combines TRBV11-2 with TRBJ2-5; D not certain. Germline V gene lookup returns CDR1 SGHAT and CDR2 FQNNGV. Deletions cut 8 bases from V and 4 bases from J, with 11 bases between. The length of the CDR3 is 12 residues. This chain's CDR3 is CASAGARETQYF. CDR3 bases: TGTGCCAGCGCTGGAGCCCGAGAGACCCAGTACTTC.

The genes are TRBV4-2 and TRBJ2-1; tentatively, D is TRBD2 (6 bases). The CDR3 contains 15 residues. V gave up 3 bases and J gave up 7 bases, with 16 bases separating them. Germline V gives CDR1 LGHNA, CDR2 YNFKEQ. The CDR3 DNA reads as TGTGCCAGCAGCCACATAACGATGGGGGGTAATGAGCAGTTCTTC. It is translated as CASSHITMGGNEQFF.

The gene calls are TRBV5-6 and TRBJ2-5, with 11 bases matching TRBD2. Germline assignment: CDR1 SGHDT and CDR2 YYEEEE. This CDR3 comprises 15 residues. V lost 0 bases, J lost 2 bases, and 0 bases stayed unmatched. Here the CDR3 DNA reads TGTGCCAGCAGCTTGGCTAGCGGGGGGCAAGAGACCCAGTACTTC. It translates to CASSLASGGQETQYF.